The rows below give T cell receptor beta chains drawn from one sample of a study of blood T cell repertoires in COVID-19. Assay: immunoSEQ multiplex PCR; the TCRdb copy retains only in-frame clones and omits some. The sample lists some 60,000 clones, 80% seen once, with about 20% in the top ten. The sample comprised peripheral blood. The receptors were gathered from a man aged 25 to 40 with COVID-19, enrolled during active disease. Both conserved end residues are part of each CDR3. Fields, in order: CDR3 DNA, CDR3 protein, J gene, D gene, clone size, V gene. The D gene is left open where the match is weak. Part of the rows lack a size; the others show once, few, many or a class for expanded clones.

cdr3_nt: TGTGCCAGCAGGCCCGACAGGAACACCGGGGAGCTGTTTTTT
cdr3_aa: CASRPDRNTGELFF
j_call: TRBJ2-2
d_call: NA
clone_size: NA
v_call: TRBV6-5

cdr3_nt: TGTGCCAGCAGTGATAATGGACAGGAGCAAGAGACCCAGTACTTC
cdr3_aa: CASSDNGQEQETQYF
j_call: TRBJ2-5
d_call: TRBD1
clone_size: NA
v_call: TRBV6-1

cdr3_nt: TGCGCCAGCAGCTTTAATTCCCAAGAGACCCAGTACTTC
cdr3_aa: CASSFNSQETQYF
j_call: TRBJ2-5
d_call: NA
clone_size: NA
v_call: TRBV5-1

cdr3_nt: TGTGCCAGCAGCTTACTCAGGGGCCCGAATGAAAAACTGTTTTTT
cdr3_aa: CASSLLRGPNEKLFF
j_call: TRBJ1-4
d_call: NA
clone_size: NA
v_call: TRBV7-9

cdr3_nt: TGTGCCAGCAGCCCTAGGTCGGCTAGCGGCTCCTACGAGCAGTACTTC
cdr3_aa: CASSPRSASGSYEQYF
j_call: TRBJ2-7
d_call: TRBD2
clone_size: NA
v_call: TRBV11-2

cdr3_nt: TGTGCCAGCAGCTCCTCGGACAGGGGTAATTCACCCCTCCACTTT
cdr3_aa: CASSSSDRGNSPLHF
j_call: TRBJ1-6
d_call: TRBD1
clone_size: NA
v_call: TRBV7-9

cdr3_nt: TGTGCCATCAGTGGGACTAGCGGGGGGGTTGAGCAGTTCTTC
cdr3_aa: CAISGTSGGVEQFF
j_call: TRBJ2-1
d_call: TRBD2
clone_size: once
v_call: TRBV10-3

cdr3_nt: TGTGCCAGCTCACAGGGACTAGCGGGGGGGCCGAACGGCAATGAGCAGTTCTTC
cdr3_aa: CASSQGLAGGPNGNEQFF
j_call: TRBJ2-1
d_call: TRBD2
clone_size: NA
v_call: TRBV18

cdr3_nt: TGTGCCAGCAGCGTCCGGGACAGCTATAATGAAAAACTGTTTTTT
cdr3_aa: CASSVRDSYNEKLFF
j_call: TRBJ1-4
d_call: TRBD1
clone_size: medium-sized
v_call: TRBV2

cdr3_nt: TGTGCCAGCAGCGTAGGGGAGCGGGAGGGCAACAATGAGCAGTTCTTC
cdr3_aa: CASSVGEREGNNEQFF
j_call: TRBJ2-1
d_call: TRBD2
clone_size: NA
v_call: TRBV9

cdr3_nt: TGCGCCAGCAGCTTCGCAGGCTCTGGAAACACCATATATTTT
cdr3_aa: CASSFAGSGNTIYF
j_call: TRBJ1-3
d_call: NA
clone_size: NA
v_call: TRBV5-1

cdr3_nt: TGCGCCAGCAGTCAACCTAACCCCTGGACAGGAAGGGACACTGAAGCTTTCTTT
cdr3_aa: CASSQPNPWTGRDTEAFF
j_call: TRBJ1-1
d_call: TRBD1
clone_size: NA
v_call: TRBV23-1

cdr3_nt: TGTGCCAGCAGCCCGGCTGTTAGTGTGGACACCTACAATGAGCAGTTCTTC
cdr3_aa: CASSPAVSVDTYNEQFF
j_call: TRBJ2-1
d_call: NA
clone_size: NA
v_call: TRBV11-2

cdr3_nt: TGTGCCAGCAGCCCACGACAGGGGAATCGGGATGAGCAGTTCTTC
cdr3_aa: CASSPRQGNRDEQFF
j_call: TRBJ2-1
d_call: TRBD1
clone_size: NA
v_call: TRBV9

cdr3_nt: TGTGCCAGCAGTGTGACACAGACAGGGACAGGTTCACCCCTCCACTTT
cdr3_aa: CASSVTQTGTGSPLHF
j_call: TRBJ1-6
d_call: TRBD1
clone_size: NA
v_call: TRBV2

cdr3_nt: TGTGCCAGTAGCCGCTCCTGGATAGCGGGAGGGCCGGAGGATACGCAGTATTTT
cdr3_aa: CASSRSWIAGGPEDTQYF
j_call: TRBJ2-3
d_call: TRBD2
clone_size: few
v_call: TRBV19

cdr3_nt: TGTGCCAGCAGCACCACGCATACACCACAGGGAAGAAGAGAGACCCAGTACTTC
cdr3_aa: CASSTTHTPQGRRETQYF
j_call: TRBJ2-5
d_call: NA
clone_size: few
v_call: TRBV25-1

cdr3_nt: TGTGCCAGCAGTTACGGGGGCAGGGCGGGAAACACCATATATTTT
cdr3_aa: CASSYGGRAGNTIYF
j_call: TRBJ1-3
d_call: NA
clone_size: NA
v_call: TRBV6-5

cdr3_nt: TGTGCCAGCAGTCCCTGGACAGGGCGCTATGGCTACACCTTC
cdr3_aa: CASSPWTGRYGYTF
j_call: TRBJ1-2
d_call: TRBD1
clone_size: NA
v_call: TRBV6-2/TRBV6-3

cdr3_nt: TGTGCCAGCAGCCCAAGCGAGACAGGGACCTACGAGCAGTACTTC
cdr3_aa: CASSPSETGTYEQYF
j_call: TRBJ2-7
d_call: TRBD1
clone_size: NA
v_call: TRBV3-1/TRBV3-2

cdr3_nt: TGTGCCAGCAGCCCGGGACAGGTCGTATCTCAGCCCCAGCATTTT
cdr3_aa: CASSPGQVVSQPQHF
j_call: TRBJ1-5
d_call: TRBD1
clone_size: NA
v_call: TRBV5-8

cdr3_nt: TGCGCCAGCAGCACCGGGATCGACAGGCCAGATACGCAGTATTTT
cdr3_aa: CASSTGIDRPDTQYF
j_call: TRBJ2-3
d_call: NA
clone_size: NA
v_call: TRBV5-1

cdr3_nt: TGCAGCGTAACCCGGGGGGACTACAATGAGCAGTTCTTC
cdr3_aa: CSVTRGDYNEQFF
j_call: TRBJ2-1
d_call: TRBD2
clone_size: NA
v_call: TRBV29-1

cdr3_nt: TGTGCCAGCTCACCAGGTGAGGCCTACGAGCAGTACTTC
cdr3_aa: CASSPGEAYEQYF
j_call: TRBJ2-7
d_call: NA
clone_size: few
v_call: TRBV18

cdr3_nt: TGTGCCAGCAGCTTAGGGGCTAGCGGGGGTTTCAGCTCCTACAATGAGCAGTTCTTC
cdr3_aa: CASSLGASGGFSSYNEQFF
j_call: TRBJ2-1
d_call: TRBD2
clone_size: once
v_call: TRBV7-2

cdr3_nt: TGTGCCAGCAGCTCCCGGGACACCGAGTATAATTCACCCCTCCACTTT
cdr3_aa: CASSSRDTEYNSPLHF
j_call: TRBJ1-6
d_call: NA
clone_size: NA
v_call: TRBV2

cdr3_nt: TGTGCCAGCAGCTTAGACAGGGCGAACACTGAAGCTTTCTTT
cdr3_aa: CASSLDRANTEAFF
j_call: TRBJ1-1
d_call: NA
clone_size: NA
v_call: TRBV7-9

cdr3_nt: TGTGCCAGCAGCATTTGTCCGGAGTATAGCAATCAGCCCCAGCATTTT
cdr3_aa: CASSICPEYSNQPQHF
j_call: TRBJ1-5
d_call: NA
clone_size: NA
v_call: TRBV21-1

cdr3_nt: TGTGCCAGCAGTTTAGGCGGGGGCGCAGATACGCAGTATTTT
cdr3_aa: CASSLGGGADTQYF
j_call: TRBJ2-3
d_call: NA
clone_size: NA
v_call: TRBV28

cdr3_nt: TGTGCCAGCAGCGGGGGGGAGCAGTTCTTC
cdr3_aa: CASSGGEQFF
j_call: TRBJ2-1
d_call: TRBD2
clone_size: NA
v_call: TRBV25-1

cdr3_nt: TGTGCCAGCAGCTTTTGTGCAGCGCGGGGTAAGCAGTTCTTC
cdr3_aa: CASSFCAARGKQFF
j_call: TRBJ2-1
d_call: NA
clone_size: NA
v_call: TRBV12-1

cdr3_nt: TGTGCCAGCAAACGGGACAGGGGGCACGAGCAGTACTTC
cdr3_aa: CASKRDRGHEQYF
j_call: TRBJ2-7
d_call: TRBD1
clone_size: many
v_call: TRBV6-5

cdr3_nt: TGTGCCAGTAAGAACGGGGGGCCGCGGGAAAAACTGTTTTTT
cdr3_aa: CASKNGGPREKLFF
j_call: TRBJ1-4
d_call: NA
clone_size: NA
v_call: TRBV19

cdr3_nt: TGTGCCAGCAGCCTCTTCACCGGGGAGCTGTTTTTT
cdr3_aa: CASSLFTGELFF
j_call: TRBJ2-2
d_call: NA
clone_size: NA
v_call: TRBV6-2/TRBV6-3

cdr3_nt: TGCGCCAGCAGCTTGGCGGACTTTACCTACAATGAGCAGTTCTTC
cdr3_aa: CASSLADFTYNEQFF
j_call: TRBJ2-1
d_call: NA
clone_size: NA
v_call: TRBV5-1

cdr3_nt: TGTGCCAGCAGTGATAGGGACAGGGGGACCTACGAGCAGTACTTC
cdr3_aa: CASSDRDRGTYEQYF
j_call: TRBJ2-7
d_call: TRBD1
clone_size: NA
v_call: TRBV2

cdr3_nt: TGTGCCAGCAGCTTAGTTCGTTCGTACAATGAGCAGTTCTTC
cdr3_aa: CASSLVRSYNEQFF
j_call: TRBJ2-1
d_call: NA
clone_size: NA
v_call: TRBV11-2

cdr3_nt: TGTGCCAGCAGCTACATAGGGATAAGCGGGCCCCACCCCTCGGGGCAGTTCTTC
cdr3_aa: CASSYIGISGPHPSGQFF
j_call: TRBJ2-1
d_call: NA
clone_size: NA
v_call: TRBV11-2

cdr3_nt: TGTGCCAGCAGCTTTAACGGTCTTGAAGCTTTCTTT
cdr3_aa: CASSFNGLEAFF
j_call: TRBJ1-1
d_call: NA
clone_size: NA
v_call: TRBV11-2

cdr3_nt: TGCGCCAGCACGCCAGACAGGGGTCACGGGGAGCTGTTTTTT
cdr3_aa: CASTPDRGHGELFF
j_call: TRBJ2-2
d_call: TRBD1
clone_size: NA
v_call: TRBV5-1

cdr3_nt: TGTGCCAGCTCATTCCTAGCGGATAGCACAGATACGCAGTATTTT
cdr3_aa: CASSFLADSTDTQYF
j_call: TRBJ2-3
d_call: TRBD2
clone_size: NA
v_call: TRBV18

cdr3_nt: TGTGCCACCAAACCTGCGGCCATGAACACTGAAGCTTTCTTT
cdr3_aa: CATKPAAMNTEAFF
j_call: TRBJ1-1
d_call: NA
clone_size: NA
v_call: TRBV6-5